This TCR beta chain was identified in a study of T cell responses to AZD1222 COVID-19 vaccine. Regarding the study as a whole: An increase in Spike-specific TCR breadth and depth was observed after two AZD1222 doses. Most donors were white British, females outnumbered males, and clonal diversity was possibly underestimated.

Turning to this clone: Antigen: not known.

Whether given at about 4 or about 12 weeks, second doses were pooled. Only in-frame clones appear in the TCRdb table, and some are missing; sequencing was by immunoSEQ multiplex PCR. Among approximately 140,000 clones listed, around 91% were seen once. The receptor was derived from an adult who received the AZD1222 COVID-19 vaccine. This sample comprised peripheral blood, obtained 28 days after the second AZD1222 dose.

In DNA form, the CDR3 reads TGTGCCAGCAGCTTAGCTCCCTGGGACAGGACCAGGCATGGCTACACCTTC. Its translation: CASSLAPWDRTRHGYTF. This chain links TRBV11-2 with TRBJ1-2, with TRBD1 identical over 8 bases. V shed 1 base, J shed 6 bases, and the junction held 13 bases outside the gene matches. The CDR3 is 17 residues long. Germline loops: CDR1 SGHAT, CDR2 FQNNGV.